Listed below are T cell receptor beta chains from one sample, sequenced in a study of cytomegalovirus exposure and HLA in healthy donors. Profiled with immunoSEQ multiplex PCR; TCRdb holds only in-frame clones, not every one. This sample has around 89,000 clones, with over 70% found just once. The sample comprised PBMCs. The receptors stem from a girl aged 2 to 10 in good health and CMV-seropositive. Both conserved end residues are part of each CDR3. Expanded clones are given a class, and other clones once, few, many or no size at all.

>-|TRBV12-5|TRBJ1-1
CASGQTPRQAFF
>-|TRBV5-1|TRBJ1-1
CASSLVPEGYTEAFF
>-|TRBV5-1|TRBJ1-2
CASSLGQGSGYTF
>few|TRBV29-1|TRBJ2-1
CSEVGATYNEQFF
>-|TRBV4-1|TRBJ2-5
CASSQEGIGGRIRTQYF
>-|TRBV14|TRBJ2-7
CASSQGSRGWSYEQYF
>-|TRBV10-3|TRBJ2-3
CAISESLAALTDTQYF
>-|TRBV30|TRBJ2-1
CAWSRNNNEQFF
>-|TRBV7-2|TRBJ2-3
CASSLGGGYTDTQYF
>-|TRBV18|TRBJ1-1
CASSRTGDSMNTEAFF
>-|TRBV6-4|TRBJ2-7
CASSEILGQGTYEQYF
>-|TRBV7-2|TRBJ2-7
CASSFLNRHLYEQYF
>-|TRBV2|TRBJ2-1
CASIGQGMEDEQFF
>-|TRBV10-2|TRBJ1-1
CATNMGGYTEAFF
>-|TRBV7-9|TRBJ2-7
CASSLLAGGYEQYF
>-|TRBV15|TRBJ2-7
CATSRDPRIGRGGIYEQYF
>-|TRBV6-4|TRBJ1-1
CASSDQPGLNTEAFF
>-|TRBV5-1|TRBJ2-5
CASSLSTGTQYF
>-|TRBV30|TRBJ1-2
CAWTQGDSRYTF
>-|TRBV28|TRBJ2-7
CASSLMPGLAVTYEQYF
>few|TRBV19|TRBJ1-1
CASRGREGAEAFF
>-|TRBV28|TRBJ1-5
CASSLRESGNQPQHF
>-|TRBV19|TRBJ2-4
CASSIAPGPQGGIQYF
>-|TRBV28|TRBJ1-5
CASSLREGGSNQPQHF
>once|TRBV29-1|TRBJ2-1
CSVERAGEQFF
>-|TRBV6-5|TRBJ2-7
CASSYGGTAYYEQYF
>once|TRBV7-9|TRBJ2-1
CASTMWARGNEQFF
>-|TRBV30|TRBJ2-3
CAWGTTLVDTQYF
>-|TRBV27|TRBJ2-7
CASSLNAREQYF
>-|TRBV4-2|TRBJ2-2
CASSQEGLAGVGELFF
>-|TRBV7-9|TRBJ2-3
CASSLILGSGRAMADTQYF
>-|TRBV18|TRBJ1-1
CASSPRQGASNTEAFF
>-|TRBV18|TRBJ1-2
CASSPGADYGYTF
>-|TRBV7-9|TRBJ1-2
CASSLGRSSGYTF
>few|TRBV2|TRBJ1-1
CASKLGGGPMNTEAFF
>few|TRBV21-1|TRBJ1-1
CASSRGQGGGRDTEAFF
>-|TRBV30|TRBJ1-1
CAWIEVEAFF
>few|TRBV6-5|TRBJ2-1
CASSYEGLVNDDEQFF
>-|TRBV30|TRBJ2-1
CAWTLLTSGRADEQFF
>-|TRBV28|TRBJ1-1
CASSPGNTEAFF
>-|TRBV2|TRBJ1-2
CASRSDRLNYGYTF
>-|TRBV27|TRBJ1-1
CASSLGGRTNTEAFF
>-|TRBV19|TRBJ2-7
CASSMSRTGGSEQYF
>-|TRBV15|TRBJ1-2
CATSTGGGLSGYTF
>few|TRBV10-3|TRBJ1-1
CAIRQGSGTEAFF
>-|TRBV25-1|TRBJ2-3
CASSDGGRPADTQYF
>few|TRBV4-3|TRBJ2-7
CASSQESGTGDYEQYF
>-|TRBV5-1|TRBJ2-1
CASSSITGNSYNEQFF